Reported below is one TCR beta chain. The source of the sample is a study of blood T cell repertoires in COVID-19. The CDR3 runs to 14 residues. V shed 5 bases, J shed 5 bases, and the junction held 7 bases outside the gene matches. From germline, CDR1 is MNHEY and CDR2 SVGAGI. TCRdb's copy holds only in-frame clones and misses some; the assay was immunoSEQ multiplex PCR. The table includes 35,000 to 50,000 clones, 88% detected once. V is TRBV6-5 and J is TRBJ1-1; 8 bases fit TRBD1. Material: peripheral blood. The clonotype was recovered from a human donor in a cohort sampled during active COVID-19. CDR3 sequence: CASSHGQGRTEAFF. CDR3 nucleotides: TGTGCCAGCAGTCACGGACAGGGCCGAACTGAAGCTTTCTTT.